This T cell receptor (beta chain) stems from a study of T cell clonotyping in hematopoietic cell transplantation. Background on the study: Cytoreduction preceded collection of pretransplant recipient samples. Study results and caveats: Recipient TCR diversity dropped after transplant; expanded clonotypes rose from day 30 to 180.

Trimming took off 5 bases at V and 5 bases at J, with 19 bases between the two ends. The CDR3 runs 15 residues. Germline lookup yields CDR1 SGHTA and CDR2 FQGTGA. Stated time point: recipient sample about 28 days before transplant, after cytoreduction. About this clone: Its antigen remains unidentified.

Method: immunoSEQ multiplex PCR; TCRdb's copy keeps in-frame clones and lacks some. The repertoire holds 15,000 to 20,000 clones, with approximately 80% as singletons. The TCR originated in a man aged 55 to 70 with acute myeloid leukemia. Some clones in this sample may be carry-over from other donors' samples. The input for sequencing was peripheral blood mononuclear cells, taken before stem cell transplant. This sequence joins TRBV7-3 and TRBJ2-7, with TRBD1 as a possible D gene (5 bases). This CDR3 is CASSLQGAPQDEQYF. For the CDR3, the DNA is TGTGCCAGCAGCCTCCAGGGCGCTCCCCAGGACGAGCAGTACTTC.